This TCR beta chain is drawn from a study of radiotherapy plus CTLA-4 blockade in lung cancer. General study points: The best prediction of response reportedly came from early blood T cell clone dynamics, with interferon-beta. Blood-borne expansion of tumor-derived TCR clones followed radiotherapy plus ipilimumab.

About this clone: What it binds is not known.

CDR1 and CDR2 (germline): SNHLY, FYNNEI. Unmatched junction bases numbered 11, after V lost 7 bases and J lost 3 bases. The CDR3 extends over 15 amino acids. The table came from immunoSEQ multiplex PCR; TCRdb's copy has only in-frame clones and leaves some out. The repertoire consists of 30,000 to 40,000 clones, with roughly 85% occurring once and the leading ten covering roughly 5%. This sequence was found in a human donor with non-small cell lung cancer who had stable disease on radiotherapy plus ipilimumab. The chain uses TRBV2 and TRBJ2-7, with 8 bases identical to TRBD2. Material: peripheral blood, obtained from a patient treated with radiotherapy plus ipilimumab. The chain's CDR3 is CASTPRAGGFYEQYF. The CDR3 DNA is TGTGCCAGCACCCCGAGGGCGGGAGGATTCTACGAGCAGTACTTC.